The 18 T cell receptor beta chains below all came from one sample that was sequenced in a study of control samples from healthy donors and cancer patients. Using immunoSEQ multiplex PCR, the repertoire was profiled, and TCRdb retains in-frame clones only, with some absent. The table has roughly 150,000 clones, about 93% seen once; the top ten hold 2% to 2.5%. The sequencing input was blood. These receptors were collected from a man aged 50 or older in good health.

V usage is TRBV3-1 (or the pseudogene TRBV3-2) and J usage is TRBJ2-7; TRBD1 agrees at 7 bases. Trimming took 3 bases from V and 2 from J; bases not matched to a gene: 7. Germline CDR1 reads LGHDT; CDR2 reads YNNKEL (reference sequence). This CDR3 spans 15 amino acids. CDR3 nucleotide sequence: TGTGCCAGCAGCCAGCAGGCCGGGACAGCCTACGAGCAGTACTTC. Its protein is CASSQQAGTAYEQYF.

CDR3 region: CASSKGGDEQFF. The CDR3 DNA reads as TGTGCCAGCAGCAAGGGGGGCGATGAGCAGTTCTTC. V is TRBV2 and J is TRBJ2-1; either TRBD1 or TRBD2 may fit D (6 bases each). Trimming took 6 bases from V and 8 from J, leaving 11 bases between them. This CDR3 is built from 12 residues. Germline loops: CDR1 SNHLY, CDR2 FYNNEI.

CDR3 residues: CSVASGPYNEQFF. CDR3 nucleotide sequence: TGCAGCGTAGCTAGCGGGCCCTACAATGAGCAGTTCTTC. V is TRBV29-1 and J is TRBJ2-1; 8 bases line up with TRBD2. Germline V gene data show CDR1 as SQVTM and CDR2 as ANQGSEA. The CDR3 length is 13 residues. The junction had 3 bases not matched to a gene; V was cut back by 6 bases and J by 2 bases.

CDR3 residues: CASSRTDRDSAEAFF. CDR3 nucleotide sequence: TGTGCCAGCAGCCGGACGGACAGGGACTCGGCTGAAGCTTTCTTT. This chain connects TRBV6-2 or TRBV6-3 to TRBJ1-1, with 8 bases fitting TRBD1. The CDR3 length is 15 residues. CDR1 is MNHEY and CDR2 is SVGEGT in the germline V gene. Trimming cost V 6 bases and J 6 bases; bases outside gene matches: 12.

The genes are TRBV7-2 and TRBJ2-5; 7 positions agree with TRBD1. The V gene end was trimmed by 5 bases and the J gene end by 1 base; junction bases not matched to a gene: 4. Per the germline V gene, CDR1 is SGHTA and CDR2 is FQGNSA. CDR3 length: 14 residues. CDR3 amino acids: CASSRGTVQETQYF. CDR3 nucleotide sequence: TGTGCCAGCAGCCGTGGGACAGTCCAAGAGACCCAGTACTTC.

V usage is TRBV11-2 and J usage is TRBJ2-5; the D is unclear. In germline, CDR1 is SGHAT, CDR2 FQNNGV. Trimming took off 4 bases at V and 2 bases at J, with 14 bases between the two ends. CDR3 size: 15 residues. For the CDR3, the DNA is TGTGCCAGCAGCTACCGTCCCCGGCCTCAAGAGACCCAGTACTTC. Amino acid sequence: CASSYRPRPQETQYF.

This chain links TRBV18 with TRBJ2-6; 9 bases agree with TRBD1. The V and J ends lost 4 bases and 0 bases, in that order; junction bases with no gene match: 4. This CDR3 comprises 17 residues. Germline values: CDR1 KGHSH, CDR2 LQKENI. The CDR3 loop is CASSQGQGTSGANVLTF. Written as DNA, the CDR3 is TGTGCCAGCTCACAGGGACAGGGAACCTCTGGGGCCAACGTCCTGACTTTC.

The chain joins TRBV5-5 to TRBJ1-6, with no clear D. The CDR3 runs to 14 residues. V lost 4 bases and J lost 9, with 14 bases in between. Germline lookup yields CDR1 SGHKS and CDR2 YYEKEE (reference sequence). Here the CDR3 reads CASSPDGWSSPLHF. CDR3 DNA: TGTGCCAGCAGCCCCGATGGCTGGAGTTCACCCCTCCACTTT.

The J gene is TRBJ1-2, the V gene TRBV9; 7 nucleotides agree with TRBD1. The junction had 6 bases not matched to a gene; V was cut back by 0 bases and J by 4 bases. The CDR3 consists of 15 residues. The germline gives CDR1 SGDLS, CDR2 YYNGEE. The CDR3 DNA sequence: TGTGCCAGCAGCGTAGGAGGGGGCGGGGGCTATGGCTACACCTTC. Protein sequence: CASSVGGGGGYGYTF.

The genes are TRBV5-1 and TRBJ2-7; 7 bases fit TRBD1. The V gene end was trimmed by 0 bases and the J gene end by 2 bases; junction bases not matched to a gene: 2. Germline loops: CDR1 SGHRS, CDR2 YFSETQ. The CDR3 is 14 amino acids. CDR3 loop: CASSLGQGPYEQYF. The CDR3 bases are TGCGCCAGCAGCTTGGGACAGGGCCCCTACGAGCAGTACTTC. Combining the CDR3 with reference TRBV5-1 and TRBJ2-7 gives the whole variable domain KAGVTQTPRYLIKTRGQQVTLSCSPISGHRSVSWYQQTPGQGLQFLFEYFSETQRNKGNFPGRFSGRQFSNSRSEMNVSTLELGDSALYLCASSLGQGPYEQYFGPGTRLTVT.

This rearrangement joins TRBV5-4 to TRBJ2-1; 11 bases are shared with TRBD2. Germline lookup yields CDR1 SGHNT and CDR2 YYREEE (reference sequence). The CDR3 is 15 residues long. V shed 0 bases and J 5 bases; nucleotides not matched to a gene: 1. This CDR3 reads CASSLVAGGDNEQFF. The CDR3 DNA sequence: TGTGCCAGCAGCTTGGTAGCGGGAGGGGACAATGAGCAGTTCTTC.

The rearrangement joins TRBV13 to TRBJ2-3; the D gene is possibly TRBD2 (6 bases). The ends were cut back, 4 bases at V and 2 bases at J, with 10 bases in the middle. The CDR3 is 14 amino acids. Germline-derived CDR1 and CDR2 are PRHDT and FYEKMQ (reference sequence). The chain's CDR3 is CASSSGVLTDTQYF. The CDR3 DNA sequence: TGTGCCAGCAGCTCGGGAGTACTCACAGATACGCAGTATTTT.

The V call is TRBV7-6, the J call TRBJ2-7; the match to TRBD2 covers 7 bases. The CDR3 spans 16 residues. Trimming removed 0 bases from V and 3 bases from J; junction bases left unmatched: 8. Germline assignment: CDR1 SGHVS and CDR2 FNYEAQ. This chain's CDR3 is CASSLAPDGRIYEQYF. DNA for the CDR3: TGTGCCAGCAGCTTAGCCCCGGACGGGAGGATCTACGAGCAGTACTTC.

The rearrangement links TRBV27 to TRBJ1-3; D perhaps matches TRBD1 (5 bases). CDR1 MNHEY and CDR2 SMNVEV come from the germline V gene (reference sequence). Trimming shortened V by 0 bases and J by 0 bases, and 15 bases separated the two germline ends. The CDR3 is 18 amino acids. The CDR3 DNA is TGTGCCAGCAGTTTATCAGGGGCCCTATGGAGCTCTGGAAACACCATATATTTT. It is translated as CASSLSGALWSSGNTIYF.

The chain carries TRBV19 and TRBJ2-5; D gene unclear. V dropped 4 bases and J dropped 4 bases, with 7 bases sitting between them. This CDR3 has 12 residues. From germline, CDR1 is LNHDA and CDR2 SQIVND (reference sequence). This CDR3 reads CASSSPLETQYF. The CDR3 DNA reads TGTGCCAGTAGTAGCCCCCTAGAGACCCAGTACTTC.

The gene calls are TRBV7-3 and TRBJ2-3; TRBD2 aligns across 11 bases. With 4 bases clipped from V and 4 bases from J, the junction kept 4 bases outside the gene matches. Per the germline V gene, CDR1 is SGHTA and CDR2 is FQGTGA. This CDR3 spans 15 amino acids. The DNA for the CDR3 is TGTGCCAGCAGCTCCGGACTAGCGGGTCCAGATACGCAGTATTTT. Translating it yields CASSSGLAGPDTQYF.

The chain has TRBV3-1 (or the pseudogene TRBV3-2) and TRBJ2-3; D unclear. The CDR3 consists of 13 residues. Trimming removed 7 bases at V and 1 base at J, with 9 bases between. CDR1 LGHDT and CDR2 YNNKEL come from the germline V gene (reference sequence). Here the CDR3 reads CASTLRGTDTQYF. The DNA for the CDR3 is TGTGCCAGCACCCTAAGGGGCACAGATACGCAGTATTTT.

The chain links TRBV19 to TRBJ2-7; TRBD1 might be the D (5 bases). Trimming took off 6 bases at V and 0 bases at J, with 18 bases between the two ends. The CDR3 covers 16 residues. Germline loops: CDR1 LNHDA, CDR2 SQIVND (reference sequence). CDR3 loop: CASSILKGSSSYEQYF. As DNA, the CDR3 is TGTGCCAGTAGCATCTTAAAGGGGTCGAGCTCCTACGAGCAGTACTTC.